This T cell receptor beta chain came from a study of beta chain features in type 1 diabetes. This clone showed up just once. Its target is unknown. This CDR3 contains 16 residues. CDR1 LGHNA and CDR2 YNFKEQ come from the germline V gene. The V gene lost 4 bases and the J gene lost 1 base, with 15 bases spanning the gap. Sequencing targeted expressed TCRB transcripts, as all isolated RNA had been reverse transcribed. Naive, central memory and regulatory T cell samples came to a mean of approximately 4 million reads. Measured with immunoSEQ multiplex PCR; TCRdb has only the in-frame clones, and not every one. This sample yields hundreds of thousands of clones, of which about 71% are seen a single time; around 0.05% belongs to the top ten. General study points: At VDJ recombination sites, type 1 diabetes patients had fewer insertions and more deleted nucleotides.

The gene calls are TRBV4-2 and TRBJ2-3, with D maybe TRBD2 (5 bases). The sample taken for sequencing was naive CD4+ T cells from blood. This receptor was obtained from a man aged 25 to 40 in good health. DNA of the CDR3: TGTGCCAGCAGCCGTCGCCTAGCTCCGGGCACAGATACGCAGTATTTT. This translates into CASSRRLAPGTDTQYF.